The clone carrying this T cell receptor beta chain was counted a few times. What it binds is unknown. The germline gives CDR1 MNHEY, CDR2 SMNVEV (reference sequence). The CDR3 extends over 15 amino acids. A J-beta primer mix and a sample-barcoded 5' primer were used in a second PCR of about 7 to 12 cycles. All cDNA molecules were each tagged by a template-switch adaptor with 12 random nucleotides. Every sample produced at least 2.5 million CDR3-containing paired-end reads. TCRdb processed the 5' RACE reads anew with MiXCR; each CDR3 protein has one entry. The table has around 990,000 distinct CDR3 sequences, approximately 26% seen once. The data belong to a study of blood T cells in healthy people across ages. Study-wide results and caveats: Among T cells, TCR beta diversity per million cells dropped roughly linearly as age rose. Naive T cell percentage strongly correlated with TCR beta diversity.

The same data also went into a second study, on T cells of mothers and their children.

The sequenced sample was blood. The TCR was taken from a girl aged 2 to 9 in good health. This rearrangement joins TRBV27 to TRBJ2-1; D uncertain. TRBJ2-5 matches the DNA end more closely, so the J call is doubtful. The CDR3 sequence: CASSLTYEFWETQYF. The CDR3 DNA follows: TGTGCCAGCAGTTTAACCTACGAATTTTGGGAGACCCAGTACTTC.